This TCR beta chain was sequenced during a study of regulatory T cells in long-lasting Graves disease. Regarding the study as a whole: Patients with persistent disease shared 2,741 public clonotypes, outpacing the approximately 970 shared by new patients.

Germline V gene lookup returns CDR1 SGHAT and CDR2 FQNNGV. The CDR3 runs to 12 residues. The authors built TCR beta libraries using iRepertoire HTBI primers and Arm-PCR of CDR3 regions. TCRdb called the multiplex PCR reads again in MiXCR, with one record for every CDR3 protein. The sample lists around 430,000 distinct CDR3 sequences; about 22% were seen once. As to time point: persistent/refractory GD, antithyroid drugs over 5 years with positive TRAb. With RNA extracted from PBMCs as input, the TCR library was made. Regarding this clonotype: The target antigen is unknown. The junction differs from germline at one of its ends, possibly a read error.

The receptor comes from a female donor with Graves disease. The specimen comprised peripheral blood mononuclear cells (PBMCs), sampled when the disease was refractory, from a patient treated with antithyroid drugs. This rearrangement joins TRBV11-2 to TRBJ1-2; a possible D gene is TRBD1 (5 bases). CDR3: CVSSSGGYGYTF. In DNA, the CDR3 is TGTGTCAGCAGCTCCGGGGGCTATGGCTACACCTTC.